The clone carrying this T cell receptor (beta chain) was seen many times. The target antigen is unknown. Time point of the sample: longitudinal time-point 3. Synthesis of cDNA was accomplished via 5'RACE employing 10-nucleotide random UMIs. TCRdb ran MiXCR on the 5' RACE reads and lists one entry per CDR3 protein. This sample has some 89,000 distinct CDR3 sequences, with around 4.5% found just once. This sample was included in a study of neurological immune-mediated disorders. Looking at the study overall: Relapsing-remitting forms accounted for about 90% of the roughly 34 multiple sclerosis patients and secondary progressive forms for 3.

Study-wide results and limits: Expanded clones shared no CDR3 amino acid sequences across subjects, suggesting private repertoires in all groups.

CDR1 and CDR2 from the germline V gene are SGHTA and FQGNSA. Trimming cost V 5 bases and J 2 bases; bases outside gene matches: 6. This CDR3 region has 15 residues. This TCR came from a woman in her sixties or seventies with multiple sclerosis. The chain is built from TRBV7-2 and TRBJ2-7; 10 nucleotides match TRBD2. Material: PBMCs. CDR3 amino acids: CASSPLAGATYEQYF. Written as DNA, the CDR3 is TGTGCCAGCAGCCCCCTAGCGGGGGCCACCTACGAGCAGTACTTC.